The clone carrying this T cell receptor beta chain was detected ten times or more. This sample is part of a study of T cells in Graves' hyperthyroidism and ophthalmopathy. Each diagnosis was grounded in clinical symptoms, serum thyroxine and TRAb, thyroid ultrasound, and orbital computed tomography. Amplification of TCR beta CDR3 regions was performed using RNA transcripts as template. HTBI primers drove first-round RT-PCR of the TCR CDR3. A single record per CDR3 protein comes from TCRdb applying MiXCR to the multiplex PCR reads. The profile shows 75,000 to 100,000 distinct CDR3 sequences, around 42% of them singletons. The CDR3 loop spans 16 amino acids. Germline V CDR1 and CDR2: SEHNR, FQNEAQ (reference sequence). The V end was cut by 6 bases, the J end by 9 bases, with 21 bases between.

Sequenced sample: peripheral blood or thyroid tissue (not recorded which). The V and J genes are TRBV7-9 and TRBJ1-6; no firm D call. This TCR came from a woman aged 25 to 39 with Graves' hyperthyroidism. CDR3 protein: CASSIWMRADISPLHF. In DNA form, the CDR3 reads TGTGCCAGCAGTATTTGGATGCGAGCCGACATTTCACCCCTCCACTTT.